This T cell receptor beta chain was captured by sequencing in a study of read filtering for tumor transcriptome and immune sequencing. About the study: Transcriptome libraries were built from DNase-treated RNA. Study findings and constraints: IR-seq captured clonotypes deeper and more reliably than RNA-seq. Approximately 82% of IR-seq clonotypes had a single read, yet these held around 3.5% of reads. Without single-read clonotypes, shared clonotype proportions correlated more between IR-seq and RNA-seq.

From around 440 ng of RNA, a library with molecular barcoded alpha/delta and beta/gamma adaptors was made. Via MiXCR, TCRdb re-called the reads, giving one row per CDR3 protein. Of tens of thousands of distinct CDR3 sequences detected, roughly 19% appear once; the ten largest clones hold roughly a sixth. CDR3 length: 15 residues. With V trimmed by 5 bases and J by 3 bases, 6 bases remained unmatched. Germline V gene data show CDR1 as DFQATT and CDR2 as SNEGSKA (reference sequence). A word on this clonotype: No antigen is known for it.

This clonotype was sampled from a donor older than 35 with multiple myeloma. The sequencing sample was made of a population of CD138-negative cells sorted from bone marrow. The gene calls are TRBV20-1 and TRBJ2-3; 12 bases are a match to TRBD2. CDR3 loop: CSAFPGTSGTDTQYF. The CDR3 DNA follows: TGCAGTGCTTTCCCCGGGACTAGCGGGACAGATACGCAGTATTTT.